This TCR beta chain is from a study of OX40 agonist ivuxolimab in advanced cancers. This clone was observed a single time. Libraries were prepared by immunoSEQ multiplex PCR; TCRdb keeps only in-frame clonotypes and omits some of them. Among 52,000 or so clones listed, roughly 82% were seen once. The specimen was CD4+ or CD8+ T cells sorted from blood, collected in a trial of the OX40 agonist ivuxolimab. This clonotype originated in an adult with an advanced solid tumor such as melanoma, head and neck, liver or kidney cancer.

CDR3 sequence reads: CASSPTARGINIQYF. CDR3 nucleotide sequence: TGCGCCAGCAGCCCTACGGCCAGGGGGATAAACATTCAGTACTTC. The chain couples TRBV10-2 to TRBJ2-4; 7 nucleotides line up with TRBD1. This CDR3 comprises 15 residues. Trimming cost V 6 bases and J 6 bases; bases outside gene matches: 11. Germline assignment: CDR1 WSHSY and CDR2 SAAADI.